The source of this TCR beta chain is a study of blood T cell repertoires in COVID-19. As for the study in general: Donors in the United States, Italy and Spain gave samples during acute or convalescent COVID-19. The cDNA or gDNA used as material had been derived from T cells, B-cell-depleted T cells, or PBMCs.

The germline V gene encodes CDR1 SGHNT and CDR2 YENEEA. The CDR3 runs to 19 residues. The junction had 14 bases not matched to a gene; V was cut back by 1 base and J by 4 bases. Per the original data handling: Estimation of nucleated cell counts was performed using reference gene primer amplification. Clones were sequenced by immunoSEQ multiplex PCR, and TCRdb holds only the in-frame ones, with some missing. V and J calls and clone size come straight from that table; D and trimming were deduced from the DNA. The table includes more than 250,000 clones, 75% to 90% detected once. Sequencing input: peripheral blood. The chain is built from TRBV11-3 and TRBJ2-2; 8 positions match TRBD1. The sequence was obtained from a woman aged 25-40 years who had recovered from COVID-19. The CDR3 sequence: CASSLGGQAYGLLTGELFF. CDR3 sequence (DNA): TGTGCCAGCAGCTTAGGGGGACAGGCTTACGGACTCCTCACCGGGGAGCTGTTTTTT.